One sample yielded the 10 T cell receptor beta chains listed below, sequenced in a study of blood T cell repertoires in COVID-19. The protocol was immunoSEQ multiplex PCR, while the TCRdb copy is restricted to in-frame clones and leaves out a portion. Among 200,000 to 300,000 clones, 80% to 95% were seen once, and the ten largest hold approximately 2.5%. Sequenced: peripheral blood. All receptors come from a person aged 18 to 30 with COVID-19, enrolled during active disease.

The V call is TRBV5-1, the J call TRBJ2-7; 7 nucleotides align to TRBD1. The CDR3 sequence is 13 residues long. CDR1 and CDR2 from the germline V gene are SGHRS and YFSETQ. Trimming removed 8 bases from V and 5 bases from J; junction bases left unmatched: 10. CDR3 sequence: CASQGENSDEQYF. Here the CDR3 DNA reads TGCGCCAGTCAGGGGGAGAACTCGGACGAGCAGTACTTC.

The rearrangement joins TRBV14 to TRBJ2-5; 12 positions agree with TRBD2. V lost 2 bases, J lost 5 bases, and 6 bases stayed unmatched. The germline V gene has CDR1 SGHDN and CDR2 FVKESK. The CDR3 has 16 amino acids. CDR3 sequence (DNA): TGTGCCAGCAGCCAAACGACTAGCGGGAGACCTGAGACCCAGTACTTC. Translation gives CASSQTTSGRPETQYF.

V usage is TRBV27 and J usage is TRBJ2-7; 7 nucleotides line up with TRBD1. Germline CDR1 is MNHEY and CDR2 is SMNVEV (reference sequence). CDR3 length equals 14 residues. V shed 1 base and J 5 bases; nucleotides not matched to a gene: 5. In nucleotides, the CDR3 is TGTGCCAGCAGTTTATACCCGACAGGGAACGAGCAGTACTTC. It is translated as CASSLYPTGNEQYF.

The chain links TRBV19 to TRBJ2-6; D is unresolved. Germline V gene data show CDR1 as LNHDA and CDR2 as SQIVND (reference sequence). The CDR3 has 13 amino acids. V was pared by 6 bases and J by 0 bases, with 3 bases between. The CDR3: CASRLSGANVLTF. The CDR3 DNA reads TGTGCCAGTAGACTCTCTGGGGCCAACGTCCTGACTTTC.

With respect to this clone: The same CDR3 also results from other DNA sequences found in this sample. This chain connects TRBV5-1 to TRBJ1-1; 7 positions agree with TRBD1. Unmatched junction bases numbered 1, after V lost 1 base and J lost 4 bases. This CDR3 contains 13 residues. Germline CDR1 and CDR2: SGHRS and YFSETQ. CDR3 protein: CASSLSGGTEAFF. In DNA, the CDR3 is TGCGCCAGCAGCTTGTCAGGGGGCACTGAAGCTTTCTTT. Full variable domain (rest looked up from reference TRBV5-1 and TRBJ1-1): KAGVTQTPRYLIKTRGQQVTLSCSPISGHRSVSWYQQTPGQGLQFLFEYFSETQRNKGNFPGRFSGRQFSNSRSEMNVSTLELGDSALYLCASSLSGGTEAFFGQGTRLTVV.

Here the CDR3 DNA reads TGTGCCAGTAGTCCTTTAGCGGGAGATACGCAGTATTTT. It codes for CASSPLAGDTQYF. This rearrangement joins TRBV19 to TRBJ2-3, with TRBD2 identical over 7 bases. CDR1 LNHDA and CDR2 SQIVND come from the germline V gene (reference sequence). CDR3 size: 13 residues. Trimming removed 5 bases from V and 5 bases from J; junction bases left unmatched: 4.

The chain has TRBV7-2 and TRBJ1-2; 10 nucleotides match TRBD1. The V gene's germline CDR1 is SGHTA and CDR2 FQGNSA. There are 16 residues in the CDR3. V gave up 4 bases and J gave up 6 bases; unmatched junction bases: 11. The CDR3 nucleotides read TGTGCCAGCAGCTCATACCGACAGGGGGCGGAGGATGGCTACACCTTC. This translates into CASSSYRQGAEDGYTF.

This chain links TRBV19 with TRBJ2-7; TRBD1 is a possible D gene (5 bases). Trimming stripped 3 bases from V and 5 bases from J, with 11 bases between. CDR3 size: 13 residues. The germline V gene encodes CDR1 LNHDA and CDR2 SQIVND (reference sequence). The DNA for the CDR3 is TGTGCCAGTAGTATGAGGTGGGGCAACGAGCAGTACTTC. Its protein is CASSMRWGNEQYF. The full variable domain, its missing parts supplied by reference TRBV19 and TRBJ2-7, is DGGITQSPKYLFRKEGQNVTLSCEQNLNHDAMYWYRQDPGQGLRLIYYSQIVNDFQKGDIAEGYSVSREKKESFPLTVTSAQKNPTAFYLCASSMRWGNEQYFGPGTRLTVT.

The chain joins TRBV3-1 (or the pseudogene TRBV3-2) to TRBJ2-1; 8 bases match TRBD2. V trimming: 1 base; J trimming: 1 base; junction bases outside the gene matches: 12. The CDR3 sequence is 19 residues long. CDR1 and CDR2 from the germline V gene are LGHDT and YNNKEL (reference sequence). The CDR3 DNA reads TGTGCCAGCAGCCAAGGGTCCGGGTTAGCGGGACCTTCCTACAATGAGCAGTTCTTC. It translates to CASSQGSGLAGPSYNEQFF.

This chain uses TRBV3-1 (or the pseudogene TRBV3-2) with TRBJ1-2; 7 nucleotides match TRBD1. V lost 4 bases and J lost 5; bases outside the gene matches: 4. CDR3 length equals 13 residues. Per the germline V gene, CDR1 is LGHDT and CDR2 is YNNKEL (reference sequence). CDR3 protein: CASSLGTDYGYTF. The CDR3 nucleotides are TGTGCCAGCAGCCTTGGGACAGATTATGGCTACACCTTC.